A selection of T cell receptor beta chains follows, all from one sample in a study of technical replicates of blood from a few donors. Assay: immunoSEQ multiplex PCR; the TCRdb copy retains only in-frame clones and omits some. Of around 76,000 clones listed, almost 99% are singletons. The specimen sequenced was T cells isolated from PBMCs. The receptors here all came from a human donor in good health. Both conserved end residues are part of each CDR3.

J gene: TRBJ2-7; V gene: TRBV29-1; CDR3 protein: CSVDRGQGIDEQYF
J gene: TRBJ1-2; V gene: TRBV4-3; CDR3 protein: CASSHSDSYGYTF
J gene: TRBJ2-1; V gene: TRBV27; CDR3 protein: CASSFKTSGINEQFF
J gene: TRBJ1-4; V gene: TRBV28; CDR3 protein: CASSLQSTNEKLFF
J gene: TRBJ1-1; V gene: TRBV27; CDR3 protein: CASSPTGSEAFF
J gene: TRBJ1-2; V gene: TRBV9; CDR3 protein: CASSVGPGYYGYTF
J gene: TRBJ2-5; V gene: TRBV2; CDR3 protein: CASSFENTGGETQYF
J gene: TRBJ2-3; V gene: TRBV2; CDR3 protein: CASDRESDTQYF
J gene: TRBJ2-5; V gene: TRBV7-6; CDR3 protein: CASSTTSLAETQYF
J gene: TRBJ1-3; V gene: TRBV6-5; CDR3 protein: CATRQGWNTIYF
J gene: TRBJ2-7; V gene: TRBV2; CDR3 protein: CASRPVSGGSYEQYF
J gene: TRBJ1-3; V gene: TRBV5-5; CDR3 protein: CASSGGDSGNTIYF
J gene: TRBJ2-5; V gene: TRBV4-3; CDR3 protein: CASSQDPAGGETQYF
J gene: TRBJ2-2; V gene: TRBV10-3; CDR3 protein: CAISETVLNTGELFF
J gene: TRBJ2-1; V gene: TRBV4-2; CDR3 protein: CASSPQEGVNEQFF
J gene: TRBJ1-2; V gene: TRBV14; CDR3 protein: CASSQRFSNYGYTF
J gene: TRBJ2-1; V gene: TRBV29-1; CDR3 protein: CSVEKPYNEQFF
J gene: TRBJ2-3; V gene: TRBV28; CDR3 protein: CASSLLSSDTQYF
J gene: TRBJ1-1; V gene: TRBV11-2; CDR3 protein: CASSLWRARMNTEAFF
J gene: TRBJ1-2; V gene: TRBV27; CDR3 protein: CASSLSPGYGYTF
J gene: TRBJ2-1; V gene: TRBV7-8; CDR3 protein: CASSLGLLGTNEQFF
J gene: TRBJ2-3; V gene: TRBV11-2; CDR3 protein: CASSPQDTQYF
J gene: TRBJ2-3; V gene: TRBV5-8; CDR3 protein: CASSRGRQTDTQYF
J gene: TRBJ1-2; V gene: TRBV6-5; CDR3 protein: CASRRGTDYGYTF
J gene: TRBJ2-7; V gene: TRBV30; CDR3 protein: CAWTDFRDRAFYEQYF
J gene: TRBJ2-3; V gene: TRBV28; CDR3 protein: CASYSASTDTQYF
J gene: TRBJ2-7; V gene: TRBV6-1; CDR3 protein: CASSPGTTYEQYF
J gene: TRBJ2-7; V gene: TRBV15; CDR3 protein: CATSRDWDTYEQYF
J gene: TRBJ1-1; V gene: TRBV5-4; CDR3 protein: CASSFDSQQNTEAFF
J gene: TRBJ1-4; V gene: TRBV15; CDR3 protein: CATSKDRQGNWFGEKLFF
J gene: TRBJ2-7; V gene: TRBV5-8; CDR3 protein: CASSFFLSYEQYF
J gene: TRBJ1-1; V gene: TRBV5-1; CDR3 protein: CASSSGQLNTEAFF
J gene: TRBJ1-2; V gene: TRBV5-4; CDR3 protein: CASSLKSDYGYTF
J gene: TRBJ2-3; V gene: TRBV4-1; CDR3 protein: CASSPWGLNTDTQYF
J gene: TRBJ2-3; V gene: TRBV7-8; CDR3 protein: CASSSRTSGVRTDTQYF
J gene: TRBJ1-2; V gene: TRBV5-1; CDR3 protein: CASSPDLAGGELDGYTF
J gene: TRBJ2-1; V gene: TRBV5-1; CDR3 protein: CASSYSGNYNEQFF
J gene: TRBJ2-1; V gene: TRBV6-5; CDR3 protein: CASSPGLLNEQFF
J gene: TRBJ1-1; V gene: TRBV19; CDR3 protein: CASREGGTEAFF
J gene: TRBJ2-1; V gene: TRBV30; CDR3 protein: CALIQGLSAYNEQFF
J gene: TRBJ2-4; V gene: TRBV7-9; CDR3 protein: CASSPPRTSGRANIQYF
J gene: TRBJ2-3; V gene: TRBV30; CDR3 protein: CAWSGGRGSNTQYF
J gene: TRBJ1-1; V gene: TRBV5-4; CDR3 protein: CASRLNRGTEAFF
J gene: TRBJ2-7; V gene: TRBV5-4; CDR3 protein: CASSSKNRDYSYEQYF
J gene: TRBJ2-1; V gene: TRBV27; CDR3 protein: CASSPLAGEGNEQFF
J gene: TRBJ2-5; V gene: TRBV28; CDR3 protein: CASSFAAGRDTQYF
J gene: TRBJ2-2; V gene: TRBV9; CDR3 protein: CASSLGASGTGELFF
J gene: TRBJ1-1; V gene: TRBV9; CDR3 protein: CASSEGVGTEAFF
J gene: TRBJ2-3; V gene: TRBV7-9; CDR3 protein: CASSLIGQGSTDTQYF
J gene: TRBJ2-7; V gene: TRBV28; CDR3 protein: CASSPANRQVGDEQYF
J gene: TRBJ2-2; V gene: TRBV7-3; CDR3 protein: CASSRQNTGELFF
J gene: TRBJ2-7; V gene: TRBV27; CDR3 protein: CASSLFLPGSYEQYF
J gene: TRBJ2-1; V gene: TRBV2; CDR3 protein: CATGPGEGYNEQFF
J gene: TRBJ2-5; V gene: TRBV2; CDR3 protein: CASGAGRETQYF
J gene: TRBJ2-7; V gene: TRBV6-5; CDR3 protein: CASSPDYYEQYF
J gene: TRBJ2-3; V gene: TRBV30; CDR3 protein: CAWSPMTRDTQYF
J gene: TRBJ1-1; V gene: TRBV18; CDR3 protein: CASSGGANTEAFF
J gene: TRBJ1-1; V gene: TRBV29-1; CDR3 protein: CSVEGDREDTEAFF
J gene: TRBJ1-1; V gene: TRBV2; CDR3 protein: CASTEPTGSGTEAFF
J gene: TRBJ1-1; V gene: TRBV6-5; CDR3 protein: CASSERQGWTEAFF